This T cell receptor (beta chain) was recovered during a study of OX40 agonist ivuxolimab in advanced cancers. For the study at large: Melanoma, hepatocellular carcinoma, head and neck or renal cell cancer occurred in dose-escalation patients.

The CDR3 runs 13 residues. Germline values: CDR1 MNHEY, CDR2 SMNVEV (reference sequence). V lost 5 bases to trimming and J lost 6 bases, with 13 bases between them. Measured with immunoSEQ multiplex PCR; TCRdb has only the in-frame clones, and not every one. The sample holds tens of thousands of clones; about nine tenths are singletons and the top ten take almost 9.5%. The sample in question was CD4+ or CD8+ T cells sorted from blood, obtained in a trial of the OX40 agonist ivuxolimab. The V gene is TRBV27, the J gene TRBJ1-1, with a tentative D call TRBD1 (6 bases). The clonotype comes from an adult with an advanced solid tumor such as melanoma, head and neck, liver or kidney cancer. The CDR3 sequence: CASSPHEGAEAFF. The CDR3 DNA is TGTGCCAGCAGTCCCCACGAGGGGGCTGAAGCTTTCTTT.